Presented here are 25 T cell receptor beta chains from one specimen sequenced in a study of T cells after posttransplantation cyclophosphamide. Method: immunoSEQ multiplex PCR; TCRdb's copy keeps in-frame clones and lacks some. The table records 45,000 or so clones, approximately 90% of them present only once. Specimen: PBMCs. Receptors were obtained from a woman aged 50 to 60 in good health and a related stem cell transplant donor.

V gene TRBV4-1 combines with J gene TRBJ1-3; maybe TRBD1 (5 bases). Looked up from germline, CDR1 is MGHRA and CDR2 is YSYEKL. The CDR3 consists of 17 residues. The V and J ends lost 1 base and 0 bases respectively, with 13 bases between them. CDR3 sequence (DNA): TGCGCCAGCAGCCAAGTCAGGGCGCTAAACTCTGGAAACACCATATATTTT. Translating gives CASSQVRALNSGNTIYF.

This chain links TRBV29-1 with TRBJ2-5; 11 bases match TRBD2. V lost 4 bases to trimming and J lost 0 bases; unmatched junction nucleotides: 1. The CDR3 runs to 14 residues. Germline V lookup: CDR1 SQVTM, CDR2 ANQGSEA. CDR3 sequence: CSVGTSGYQETQYF. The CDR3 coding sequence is TGCAGCGTTGGGACTAGCGGGTACCAAGAGACCCAGTACTTC.

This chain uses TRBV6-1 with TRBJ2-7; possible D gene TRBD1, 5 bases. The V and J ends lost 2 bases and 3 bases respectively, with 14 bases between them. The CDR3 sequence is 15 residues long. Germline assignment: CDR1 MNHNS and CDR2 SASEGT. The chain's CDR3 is CASSEFTGSFYEQYF. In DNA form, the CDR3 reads TGTGCCAGCAGTGAATTTACAGGATCCTTCTACGAGCAGTACTTC.

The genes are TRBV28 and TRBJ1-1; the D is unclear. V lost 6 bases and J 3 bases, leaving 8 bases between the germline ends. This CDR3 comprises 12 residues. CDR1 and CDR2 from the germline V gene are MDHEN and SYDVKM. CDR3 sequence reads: CASSPSYTEAFF. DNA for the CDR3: TGTGCCAGCAGCCCGTCCTACACTGAAGCTTTCTTT.

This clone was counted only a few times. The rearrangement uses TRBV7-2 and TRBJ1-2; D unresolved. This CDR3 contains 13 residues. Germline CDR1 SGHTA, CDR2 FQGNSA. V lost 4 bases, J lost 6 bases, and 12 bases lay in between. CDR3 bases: TGTGCCAGCAGCTCCGTTGGGCAGGATGGCTACACCTTC. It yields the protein CASSSVGQDGYTF.

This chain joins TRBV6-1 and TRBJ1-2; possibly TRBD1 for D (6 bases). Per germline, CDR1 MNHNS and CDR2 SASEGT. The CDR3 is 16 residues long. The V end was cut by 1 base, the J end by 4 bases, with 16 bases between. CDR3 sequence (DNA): TGTGCCAGCAGTGAAGAAGGAAACCAGGGGTTCTATGGCTACACCTTC. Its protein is CASSEEGNQGFYGYTF.

CDR3 residues: CASSWWTSGFDEQFF. Here the CDR3 DNA reads TGTGCCAGCAGTTGGTGGACTAGCGGGTTCGATGAGCAGTTCTTC. The V call is TRBV6-5, the J call TRBJ2-1; TRBD2 matches 11 bases. From germline, CDR1 is MNHEY and CDR2 SVGAGI. The CDR3 has 15 amino acids. Trimming took 4 bases from V and 8 from J; bases not matched to a gene: 7.

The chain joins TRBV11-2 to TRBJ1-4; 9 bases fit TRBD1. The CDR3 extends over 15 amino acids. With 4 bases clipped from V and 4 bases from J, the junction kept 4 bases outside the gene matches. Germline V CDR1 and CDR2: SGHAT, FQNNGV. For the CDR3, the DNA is TGTGCCAGCAGCTCCCTGACAGGGGGTAATGAAAAACTGTTTTTT. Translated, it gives CASSSLTGGNEKLFF.

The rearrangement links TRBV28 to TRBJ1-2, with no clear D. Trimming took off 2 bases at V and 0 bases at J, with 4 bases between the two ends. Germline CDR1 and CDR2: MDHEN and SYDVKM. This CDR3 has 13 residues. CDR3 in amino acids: CASSLTANYGYTF. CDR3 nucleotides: TGTGCCAGCAGTTTAACAGCTAACTATGGCTACACCTTC.

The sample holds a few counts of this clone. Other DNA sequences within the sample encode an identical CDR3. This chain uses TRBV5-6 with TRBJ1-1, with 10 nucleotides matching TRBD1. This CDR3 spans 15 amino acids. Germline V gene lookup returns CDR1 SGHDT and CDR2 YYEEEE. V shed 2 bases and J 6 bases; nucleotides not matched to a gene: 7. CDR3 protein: CASSLTGTGESEAFF. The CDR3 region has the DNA TGTGCCAGCAGCTTAACCGGGACAGGGGAATCTGAAGCTTTCTTT.

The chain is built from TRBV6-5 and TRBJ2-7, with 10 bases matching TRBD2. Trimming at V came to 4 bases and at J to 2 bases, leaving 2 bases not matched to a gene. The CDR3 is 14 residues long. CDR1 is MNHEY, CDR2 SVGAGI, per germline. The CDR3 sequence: CASSSTSGAYEQYF. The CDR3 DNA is TGTGCCAGCAGTTCCACTAGCGGGGCCTACGAGCAGTACTTC.

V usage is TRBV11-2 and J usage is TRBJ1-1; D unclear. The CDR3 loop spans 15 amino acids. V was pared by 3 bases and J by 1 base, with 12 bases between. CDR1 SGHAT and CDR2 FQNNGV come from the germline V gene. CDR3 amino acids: CASSFPGVKNTEAFF. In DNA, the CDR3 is TGTGCCAGCAGCTTCCCGGGTGTAAAGAACACTGAAGCTTTCTTT. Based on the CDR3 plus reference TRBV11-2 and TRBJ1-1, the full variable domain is EAGVAQSPRYKIIEKRQSVAFWCNPISGHATLYWYQQILGQGPKLLIQFQNNGVVDDSQLPKDRFSAERLKGVDSTLKIQPAKLEDSAVYLCASSFPGVKNTEAFFGQGTRLTVV.

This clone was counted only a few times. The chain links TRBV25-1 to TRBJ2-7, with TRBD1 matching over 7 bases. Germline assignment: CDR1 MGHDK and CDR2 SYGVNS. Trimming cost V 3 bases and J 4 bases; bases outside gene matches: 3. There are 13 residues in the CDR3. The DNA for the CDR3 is TGTGCCAGCAGTGACAAGGACAGGTACGAGCAGTACTTC. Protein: CASSDKDRYEQYF.

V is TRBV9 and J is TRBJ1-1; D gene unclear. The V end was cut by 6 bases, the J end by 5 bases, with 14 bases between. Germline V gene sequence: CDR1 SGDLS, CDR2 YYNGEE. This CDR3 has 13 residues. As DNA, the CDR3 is TGTGCCAGCACAAAGACGGGTGGGACTGAAGCTTTCTTT. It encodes CASTKTGGTEAFF. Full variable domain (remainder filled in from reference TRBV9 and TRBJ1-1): DSGVTQTPKHLITATGQRVTLRCSPRSGDLSVYWYQQSLDQGLQFLIQYYNGEERAKGNILERFSAQQFPDLHSELNLSSLELGDSALYFCASTKTGGTEAFFGQGTRLTVV.

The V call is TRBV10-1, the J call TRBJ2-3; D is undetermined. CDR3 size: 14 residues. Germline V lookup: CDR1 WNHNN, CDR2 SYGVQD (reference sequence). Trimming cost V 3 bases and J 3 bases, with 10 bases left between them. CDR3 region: CASSDPYLTDTQYF. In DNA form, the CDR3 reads TGCGCCAGCAGTGACCCCTATTTAACAGATACGCAGTATTTT.

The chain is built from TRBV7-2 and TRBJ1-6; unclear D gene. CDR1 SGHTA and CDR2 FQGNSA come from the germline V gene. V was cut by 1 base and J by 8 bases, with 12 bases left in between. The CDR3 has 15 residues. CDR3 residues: CASSLVSQPDSPLHF. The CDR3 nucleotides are TGTGCCAGCAGCTTAGTTTCACAGCCTGATTCACCCCTCCACTTT.

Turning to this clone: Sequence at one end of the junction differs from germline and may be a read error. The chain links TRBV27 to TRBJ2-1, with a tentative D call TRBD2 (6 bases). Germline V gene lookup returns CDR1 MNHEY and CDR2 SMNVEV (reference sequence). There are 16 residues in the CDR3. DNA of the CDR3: TGTGCTAGCAGTCCGCGGGGCACTAGCTCCTACAATGAGCAGTTCTTC. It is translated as CASSPRGTSSYNEQFF.

CDR3 nucleotides: TGTGCCAGCACAGAAACGCACACCGGGGAGCTGTTTTTT. Translated: CASTETHTGELFF. This chain uses TRBV2 with TRBJ2-2; D is unclear. The V end was cut by 7 bases, the J end by 3 bases, with 9 bases between. CDR3 length: 13 amino acids. The germline V gene encodes CDR1 SNHLY and CDR2 FYNNEI.

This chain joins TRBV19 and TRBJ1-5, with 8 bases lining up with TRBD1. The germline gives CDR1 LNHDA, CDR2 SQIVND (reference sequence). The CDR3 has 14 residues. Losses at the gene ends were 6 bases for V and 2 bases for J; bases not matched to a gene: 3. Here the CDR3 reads CASRNRGGNQPQHF. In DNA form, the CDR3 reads TGTGCCAGTAGGAACAGGGGGGGCAATCAGCCCCAGCATTTT.

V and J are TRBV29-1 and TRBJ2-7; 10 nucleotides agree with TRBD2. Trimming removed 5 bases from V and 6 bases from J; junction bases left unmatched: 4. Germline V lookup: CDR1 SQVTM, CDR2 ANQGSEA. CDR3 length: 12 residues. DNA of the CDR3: TGCAGCGTTACAGGGACTAGCGTCGAGCAGTACTTC. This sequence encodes CSVTGTSVEQYF.

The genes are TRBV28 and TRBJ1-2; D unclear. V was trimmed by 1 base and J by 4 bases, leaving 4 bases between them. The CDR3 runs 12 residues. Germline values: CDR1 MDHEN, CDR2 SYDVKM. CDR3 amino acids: CASSLSIYGYTF. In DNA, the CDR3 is TGTGCCAGCAGTTTATCCATCTATGGCTACACCTTC.

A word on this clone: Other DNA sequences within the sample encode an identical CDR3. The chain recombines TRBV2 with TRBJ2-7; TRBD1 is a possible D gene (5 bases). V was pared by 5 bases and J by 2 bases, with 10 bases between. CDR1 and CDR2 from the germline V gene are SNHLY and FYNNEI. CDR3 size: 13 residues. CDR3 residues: CASSRQTAYEQYF. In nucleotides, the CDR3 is TGTGCCAGCAGTCGACAGACGGCCTACGAGCAGTACTTC.

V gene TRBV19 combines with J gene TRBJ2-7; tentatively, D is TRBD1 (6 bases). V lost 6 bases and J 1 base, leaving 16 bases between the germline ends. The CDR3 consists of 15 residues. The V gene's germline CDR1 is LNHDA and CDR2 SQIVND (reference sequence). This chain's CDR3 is CASRIRTETSYEQYF. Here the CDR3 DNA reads TGTGCCAGTAGGATCAGGACAGAGACTTCCTACGAGCAGTACTTC.

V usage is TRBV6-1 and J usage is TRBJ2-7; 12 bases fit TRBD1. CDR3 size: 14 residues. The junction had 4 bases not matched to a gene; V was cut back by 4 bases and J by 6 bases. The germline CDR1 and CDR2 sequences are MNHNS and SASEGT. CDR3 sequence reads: CASSAGQGAFEQYF. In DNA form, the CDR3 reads TGTGCCAGCAGTGCGGGACAGGGGGCGTTCGAGCAGTACTTC.

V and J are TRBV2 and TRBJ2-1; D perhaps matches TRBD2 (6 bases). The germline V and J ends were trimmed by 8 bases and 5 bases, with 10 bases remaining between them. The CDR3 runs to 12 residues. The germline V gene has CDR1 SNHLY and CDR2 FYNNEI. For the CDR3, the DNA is TGTGCCAGCCGGGACTCGGACAATGAGCAGTTCTTC. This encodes CASRDSDNEQFF.